The 3 T cell receptor beta chains below all came from one sample that was sequenced in a study of OX40 agonist ivuxolimab in advanced cancers. Library prep was done by the immunoSEQ multiplex PCR assay. The immuneACCESS repertoire file appears here via TCRdb, limited to in-frame rearrangements. These files lack a portion of the clones; in checked studies, under half of the deficit traces to unresolved V genes, and the cause of the others is not known. The sample yields approximately 100,000 clones; 90% were counted once. The leading ten clones occupy roughly 0.3% of the sample. Source: CD4+ or CD8+ T cells sorted from blood, taken in a trial of the OX40 agonist ivuxolimab. The receptor set was obtained from an adult with an advanced solid tumor such as melanoma, head and neck, liver or kidney cancer.

The rearrangement joins TRBV4-3 to TRBJ2-7; tentative D call: TRBD2 (6 bases). The CDR3 has 13 residues. V was trimmed by 4 bases and J by 5 bases, leaving 12 bases between them. CDR1 is LGHNA and CDR2 is YSLEER in the germline V gene. The CDR3 region has the DNA TGCGCCAGCAGCCTCGAGGGAGGCCACGAGCAGTACTTC. Amino acids: CASSLEGGHEQYF.

This clone was recorded only once. The V and J genes are TRBV9 and TRBJ2-5, with a tentative D call TRBD2 (6 bases). The V gene lost 0 bases and the J gene lost 2 bases, with 11 bases spanning the gap. The CDR3 covers 15 residues. CDR1 is SGDLS, CDR2 YYNGEE, per germline. The CDR3 bases are TGTGCCAGCAGCGTAGCTCCCGGGAGTCAAGAGACCCAGTACTTC. The encoded protein is CASSVAPGSQETQYF.

This clone was found once. The rearrangement links TRBV29-1 to TRBJ2-2, with D tentatively TRBD1 (5 bases). There are 14 residues in the CDR3. Germline CDR1 SQVTM, CDR2 ANQGSEA. Trimming removed 5 bases from V and 4 bases from J, with 14 bases in between. CDR3 region: CSVRQGTSTGELFF. The DNA for the CDR3 is TGCAGCGTTAGGCAGGGCACAAGCACCGGGGAGCTGTTTTTT.